The clone carrying this T cell receptor (beta chain) turned up a few times. This table comes from immunoSEQ multiplex PCR, and its TCRdb copy is limited to in-frame clones, with some not included. Among about 92,000 clones listed, roughly 86% were seen once. This sample was included in a study of control samples from healthy donors and cancer patients. This CDR3 comprises 15 residues. With 7 bases removed from V and 3 bases from J, the gap between germline ends came to 19 bases. CDR1 is SNHLY and CDR2 is FYNNEI in the germline V gene. Sequences were obtained from blood. The TCR comes from an older woman in good health. The rearrangement links TRBV2 to TRBJ2-7; possible D gene TRBD1, 5 bases. In DNA, the CDR3 is TGTGCCAGCAACATCGGACACGACCCCTTCTACGAGCAGTACTTC. Protein sequence: CASNIGHDPFYEQYF.